The 32 T cell receptor beta chains below come from one sample, sequenced in a study of cytomegalovirus exposure and HLA in healthy donors. The PCR employed 60 Vbeta primers together with 13 Jbeta primers. Produced via immunoSEQ multiplex PCR; TCRdb's table is partial and in-frame only. There are about 78,000 clones in the sample; about four fifths occur only once, and 2% to 2.5% lies in the top ten. The material sequenced was PBMCs. These receptors were collected from a woman aged 50 to 60 in good health and CMV-seronegative.

This sequence joins TRBV5-1 and TRBJ2-5, with D maybe TRBD2 (6 bases). Trimming shortened V by 5 bases and J by 2 bases, and 7 bases separated the two germline ends. Germline CDR1 SGHRS, CDR2 YFSETQ. This CDR3 contains 12 residues. CDR3 sequence: CASRGLQETQYF. The CDR3 DNA reads TGCGCCAGCAGGGGACTGCAAGAGACCCAGTACTTC.

The rearrangement joins TRBV19 to TRBJ2-6; no clear D gene. Deletions cut 5 bases from V and 0 bases from J, with 11 bases between. The CDR3 contains 16 residues. Per the germline V gene, CDR1 is LNHDA and CDR2 is SQIVND (reference sequence). Here the CDR3 DNA reads TGTGCCAGTAGTCCCCGAATCTACTCTGGGGCCAACGTCCTGACTTTC. As protein: CASSPRIYSGANVLTF.

DNA for the CDR3: TGTGCCAGCAGCTTGGTAGGAGGAGGCAATCAGCCCCAGCATTTT. Protein product: CASSLVGGGNQPQHF. The rearrangement links TRBV7-2 to TRBJ1-5; unclear D gene. The CDR3 runs 15 residues. The ends were cut back, 3 bases at V and 2 bases at J, with 11 bases in the middle. Germline loops: CDR1 SGHTA, CDR2 FQGNSA.

This chain uses TRBV5-6 with TRBJ1-1, with D unresolved. Germline CDR1 and CDR2: SGHDT and YYEEEE. The CDR3 extends over 15 amino acids. V was clipped by 0 bases and J by 0 bases, with 9 bases between them. The CDR3 coding sequence is TGTGCCAGCAGCTTGGAAGGCAGGATGAACACTGAAGCTTTCTTT. Amino acid sequence: CASSLEGRMNTEAFF.

The CDR3, as DNA: TGTGCCAGCAGCAAAGACCGCCCCGGACTAGCGGGGGGATATGAGCAGTTCTTC. This encodes CASSKDRPGLAGGYEQFF. The V and J genes are TRBV21-1 and TRBJ2-1; whether TRBD2, the table's D call, matches the DNA was not checked. TRBV21-1 is an annotated pseudogene. The CDR3 is 18 residues long.

The CDR3 bases are TGTGCCAGCAACCGACTAGCGGGGGCCCCCACAGATACGCAGTATTTT. It yields the protein CASNRLAGAPTDTQYF. The rearrangement links TRBV2 to TRBJ2-3, with 12 bases lining up with TRBD2. The CDR3 totals 16 residues. V lost 7 bases and J lost 2; bases outside the gene matches: 7. From germline, CDR1 is SNHLY and CDR2 FYNNEI.

The rearrangement uses TRBV6-5 and TRBJ2-1; D unclear. With 2 bases removed from V and 10 bases from J, the gap between germline ends came to 6 bases. The CDR3 has 11 amino acids. From germline, CDR1 is MNHEY and CDR2 SVGAGI. CDR3 bases: TGTGCCAGCAGTTACCTATCGGAGCAGTTCTTC. This encodes CASSYLSEQFF.

V and J are TRBV4-1 and TRBJ2-3; possible D gene TRBD2, 5 bases. Germline CDR1 and CDR2: MGHRA and YSYEKL. V was shortened by 1 base and J by 3 bases, with 5 bases between the two germline ends. This CDR3 has 13 residues. CDR3 sequence (DNA): TGCGCCAGCAGCCAAGCGGGAACAGATACGCAGTATTTT. Its translation: CASSQAGTDTQYF.

The rearrangement links TRBV10-3 to TRBJ2-7, with 8 positions matching TRBD1. CDR1 and CDR2 (germline): ENHRY, SYGVKD. The V segment lost 4 bases and the J segment 4 bases; nucleotides outside the gene matches: 6. The CDR3 is 14 residues long. For the CDR3, the DNA is TGTGCCATCAGTGCCGGGACAGGCGTTTACGAGCAGTACTTC. Translation: CAISAGTGVYEQYF.

V is TRBV10-2 and J is TRBJ1-1; tentatively, D is TRBD1 (5 bases). Per germline, CDR1 WSHSY and CDR2 SAAADI. V dropped 7 bases and J dropped 4 bases, with 25 bases sitting between them. The CDR3 length is 17 residues. The CDR3 loop reads CASIPGLGTGEFTEAFF. The CDR3 DNA is TGCGCCAGCATACCAGGGCTCGGGACGGGGGAATTCACTGAAGCTTTCTTT.

CDR3 sequence reads: CASSMIQGYGTNEKLFF. DNA of the CDR3: TGTGCCAGTAGTATGATCCAGGGGTACGGGACTAATGAAAAACTGTTTTTT. The chain links TRBV19 to TRBJ1-4, with D maybe TRBD1 (6 bases). Germline V gene sequence: CDR1 LNHDA, CDR2 SQIVND (reference sequence). The CDR3 totals 17 residues. The V and J ends lost 3 bases and 2 bases respectively, with 16 bases between them.

This chain joins TRBV5-4 and TRBJ1-6; perhaps TRBD1 as D (6 bases). The V and J ends lost 1 base and 1 base respectively, with 6 bases between them. Germline CDR1 SGHNT, CDR2 YYREEE (reference sequence). CDR3 length: 15 amino acids. The CDR3 DNA follows: TGTGCCAGCAGCTTGCAGGGGTCCTATAATTCACCCCTCCACTTT. It yields the protein CASSLQGSYNSPLHF.

The chain is built from TRBV5-4 and TRBJ2-5, with a possible D match to TRBD1 (5 bases). TRBJ2-7 explains the end of the DNA better; the J call may be wrong. The CDR3 covers 14 residues. Germline V CDR1 and CDR2: SGHNT, YYREEE (reference sequence). The CDR3 coding sequence is TGTGCCAGCAGCGGCAGGGTTTCGGATGACGAGCAGTACTTC. Translation: CASSGRVSDDEQYF.

This rearrangement joins TRBV5-1 to TRBJ1-3; D is uncertain. V lost 3 bases and J lost 0, with 19 bases in between. Germline V gene lookup returns CDR1 SGHRS and CDR2 YFSETQ. This CDR3 comprises 18 residues. Here the CDR3 reads CASSSRVEERPSGNTIYF. The DNA for the CDR3 is TGCGCCAGCAGCTCCCGAGTCGAAGAACGTCCCTCTGGAAACACCATATATTTT. Looking up the rest from reference TRBV5-1 and TRBJ1-3 gives the full variable domain: KAGVTQTPRYLIKTRGQQVTLSCSPISGHRSVSWYQQTPGQGLQFLFEYFSETQRNKGNFPGRFSGRQFSNSRSEMNVSTLELGDSALYLCASSSRVEERPSGNTIYFGEGSWLTVV.

This clone appeared a single time. The V and J genes are TRBV6-1 and TRBJ1-2, with TRBD1 as a possible D gene (5 bases). V was clipped by 5 bases and J by 2 bases, with 9 bases between them. The V gene's germline CDR1 is MNHNS and CDR2 SASEGT. The CDR3 contains 13 residues. The CDR3 DNA sequence: TGTGCCAGCAGTTCACAGGAGAACTATGGCTACACCTTC. Protein sequence: CASSSQENYGYTF.

CDR3 sequence (DNA): TGTGCCAGCAGCTTAGATCAGCTTTGGAGGGTCCAGTACTTC. It encodes CASSLDQLWRVQYF. This chain links TRBV11-2 with TRBJ2-7, with a possible D match to TRBD2 (6 bases). The V gene's germline CDR1 is SGHAT and CDR2 FQNNGV. Trimming removed 0 bases from V and 10 bases from J, with 16 bases in between. CDR3 size: 14 residues. The entire variable domain, with the rest obtained from reference TRBV11-2 and TRBJ2-7, is as follows: EAGVAQSPRYKIIEKRQSVAFWCNPISGHATLYWYQQILGQGPKLLIQFQNNGVVDDSQLPKDRFSAERLKGVDSTLKIQPAKLEDSAVYLCASSLDQLWRVQYFGPGTRLTVT.

This chain links TRBV19 with TRBJ1-2, with 10 bases lining up with TRBD1. The CDR3 loop spans 14 amino acids. From germline, CDR1 is LNHDA and CDR2 SQIVND (reference sequence). The junction had 7 bases not matched to a gene; V was cut back by 4 bases and J by 8 bases. The CDR3 DNA follows: TGTGCCAGTAGTAAGGGACAGGGGCCACAAGGCTACACCTTC. Translating it yields CASSKGQGPQGYTF. Together with reference TRBV19 and TRBJ1-2, the CDR3 gives the full variable domain: DGGITQSPKYLFRKEGQNVTLSCEQNLNHDAMYWYRQDPGQGLRLIYYSQIVNDFQKGDIAEGYSVSREKKESFPLTVTSAQKNPTAFYLCASSKGQGPQGYTFGSGTRLTVV.

This clone turned up a few times. A read error may explain this, as a much larger clone is one base away. The chain carries TRBV4-2 and TRBJ2-5; 9 positions match TRBD2. CDR1 and CDR2 from the germline V gene are LGHNA and YNFKEQ. The CDR3 spans 15 residues. The CDR3 loop is CAGSHERGAQETQYF. The CDR3 DNA follows: TGTGCCGGCAGCCATGAGCGGGGGGCCCAAGAGACCCAGTACTTC.

The V gene is TRBV5-1, the J gene TRBJ1-1; D gene ambiguous. Trimming took off 4 bases at V and 3 bases at J, with 13 bases between the two ends. The CDR3 has 14 amino acids. The germline CDR1 and CDR2 sequences are SGHRS and YFSETQ. CDR3 in amino acids: CASSAGVMDTEAFF. CDR3 bases: TGCGCCAGCAGCGCCGGGGTTATGGACACTGAAGCTTTCTTT.

The DNA of the CDR3 is TGTGCCAGCTCATCGAACAGGGAAGGCTACACCTTC. Residues: CASSSNREGYTF. The V and J genes are TRBV18 and TRBJ1-2; D might be TRBD1 (6 bases). The CDR3 is 12 amino acids. Trimming stripped 5 bases from V and 8 bases from J, with 12 bases between. Looked up from germline, CDR1 is KGHSH and CDR2 is LQKENI.

The chain has TRBV5-6 and TRBJ1-6, with D unclear. Germline CDR1 reads SGHDT; CDR2 reads YYEEEE. Trimming left V 0 bases short and J 5 bases short, with 15 bases between. CDR3 length equals 17 residues. The CDR3, as DNA: TGTGCCAGCAGCTTGGCCCGGCTAGAAAGGAATAATTCACCCCTCCACTTT. It translates to CASSLARLERNNSPLHF.

This chain joins TRBV19 and TRBJ1-2, with D uncertain. CDR1 LNHDA and CDR2 SQIVND come from the germline V gene (reference sequence). V was shortened by 7 bases and J by 5 bases, with 20 bases between the two germline ends. This CDR3 is 15 amino acids long. The CDR3 DNA sequence: TGTGCCAGTATACCAAGAGGTAGCGATCTATATGGCTACACCTTC. As protein: CASIPRGSDLYGYTF. Supplemented by reference TRBV19 and TRBJ1-2, the full variable domain reads DGGITQSPKYLFRKEGQNVTLSCEQNLNHDAMYWYRQDPGQGLRLIYYSQIVNDFQKGDIAEGYSVSREKKESFPLTVTSAQKNPTAFYLCASIPRGSDLYGYTFGSGTRLTVV.

The gene calls are TRBV7-2 and TRBJ2-7; D possibly corresponds to TRBD2 (7 bases). From germline, CDR1 is SGHTA and CDR2 FQGNSA. This CDR3 has 13 amino acids. Deletions cut 2 bases from V and 7 bases from J, with 12 bases between. CDR3 in amino acids: CASSLRGGREQYF. The CDR3 DNA reads TGTGCCAGCAGCTTAAGGGGGGGCCGGGAGCAGTACTTC.

The chain combines TRBV10-3 with TRBJ2-1, with 14 bases that match TRBD2. Germline assignment: CDR1 ENHRY and CDR2 SYGVKD. CDR3 length equals 15 residues. With V trimmed by 6 bases and J by 10 bases, 8 bases remained unmatched. Here the CDR3 reads CAIRETSGGAREQFF. The CDR3 DNA follows: TGTGCCATCAGGGAGACTAGCGGGGGGGCACGGGAGCAGTTCTTC.

The genes are TRBV6-1 and TRBJ1-6; a weak D match, TRBD1 (5 bases). The ends were cut back, 1 base at V and 8 bases at J, with 12 bases in the middle. Germline loops: CDR1 MNHNS, CDR2 SASEGT. CDR3 length equals 15 residues. CDR3 sequence (DNA): TGTGCCAGCAGTGAAGGGGGCAGGGTAGATTCACCCCTCCACTTT. This translates into CASSEGGRVDSPLHF.

The chain joins TRBV18 to TRBJ1-2, with D possibly being TRBD1 (5 bases). Germline CDR1 reads KGHSH; CDR2 reads LQKENI. This CDR3 has 16 residues. The V end lost 6 bases, the J end lost 4 bases, and 21 bases lay between the germline ends. In DNA form, the CDR3 reads TGTGCCAGCTCGCGGGGCGAGTCACAATGGGTCTATGGCTACACCTTC. Translation gives CASSRGESQWVYGYTF.

This clone came up once. The chain is built from TRBV30 and TRBJ1-4; 11 positions agree with TRBD1. The length of the CDR3 is 19 residues. Germline assignment: CDR1 GTSNPN and CDR2 SVGIG (reference sequence). Germline trimming cut 4 bases from V and 1 base from J; bases unmatched to any gene: 14. The DNA for the CDR3 is TGTGCCTGGATCTGGTGGACAGGGGGCCCAAAAAAAACTAATGAAAAACTGTTTTTT. Translating it yields CAWIWWTGGPKKTNEKLFF.

CDR3 sequence (DNA): TGTGCCAGCAGCTTAAGTTTAGCGGATGAGCAGTTCTTC. Translated: CASSLSLADEQFF. This chain joins TRBV11-2 and TRBJ2-1; perhaps TRBD2 as D (6 bases). The germline CDR1 and CDR2 sequences are SGHAT and FQNNGV. The length of the CDR3 is 13 residues. V dropped 2 bases and J dropped 8 bases, with 10 bases sitting between them.

This clone showed up just once. The chain carries TRBV5-6 and TRBJ2-5; D remains ambiguous. CDR1 SGHDT and CDR2 YYEEEE come from the germline V gene. Between the trimmed V and J ends, which lost 5 bases and 2 bases, there was a span of 7 bases. CDR3 length: 12 residues. The CDR3 DNA reads as TGTGCCAGCAGGAGGCGACAAGAGACCCAGTACTTC. Protein product: CASRRRQETQYF.

The J gene is TRBJ2-2, the V gene TRBV7-9, with unresolved D. This CDR3 is 14 amino acids long. CDR1 is SEHNR and CDR2 is FQNEAQ in the germline V gene (reference sequence). Trimming stripped 2 bases from V and 1 base from J, with 5 bases between. The CDR3 region is CASSLRRNTGELFF. The CDR3 region has the DNA TGTGCCAGCAGCTTAAGGAGGAACACCGGGGAGCTGTTTTTT.

The rearrangement uses TRBV6-5 and TRBJ1-2; possibly TRBD1 for D (5 bases). The V and J ends lost 5 bases and 4 bases respectively, with 14 bases between them. Germline loops: CDR1 MNHEY, CDR2 SVGAGI. The CDR3 runs to 14 residues. CDR3 region: CASSMMGGTYGYTF. In DNA, the CDR3 is TGTGCCAGCAGTATGATGGGGGGAACCTATGGCTACACCTTC.

The V gene is TRBV7-2, the J gene TRBJ2-7; possible D gene TRBD1, 6 bases. The CDR3 contains 15 residues. V was cut by 0 bases and J by 3 bases, with 12 bases left in between. The germline gives CDR1 SGHTA, CDR2 FQGNSA. In DNA, the CDR3 is TGTGCCAGCAGCTTAGCGGGTACAGGGCTCTACGAGCAGTACGTC. This sequence encodes CASSLAGTGLYEQYV.